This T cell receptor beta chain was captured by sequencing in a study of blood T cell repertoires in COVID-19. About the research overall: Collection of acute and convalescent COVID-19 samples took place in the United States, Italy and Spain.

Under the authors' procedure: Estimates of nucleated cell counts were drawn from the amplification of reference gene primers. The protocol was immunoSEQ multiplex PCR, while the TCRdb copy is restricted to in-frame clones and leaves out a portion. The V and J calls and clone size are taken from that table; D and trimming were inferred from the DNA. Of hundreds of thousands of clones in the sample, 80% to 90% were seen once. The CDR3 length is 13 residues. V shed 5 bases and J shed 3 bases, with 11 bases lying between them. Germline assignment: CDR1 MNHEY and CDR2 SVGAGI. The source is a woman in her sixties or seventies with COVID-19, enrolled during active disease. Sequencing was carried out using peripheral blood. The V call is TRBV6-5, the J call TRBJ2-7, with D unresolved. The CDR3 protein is CASSTWSGYEQYF. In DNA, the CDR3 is TGTGCCAGCAGTACCTGGAGTGGCTACGAGCAGTACTTC.